Each of the 13 T cell receptor beta chains below was sequenced from the same sample in a study of T cell clones after liver transplantation (dated by TCRdb to between 2018 and 2021). Libraries came from the immunoSEQ multiplex PCR assay. Sourced from immuneACCESS, this table was stored by TCRdb with only in-frame sequences that have V and J called. A share of the clones is absent; for the studies checked, an unresolved V gene accounts for under half, and the remainder has no known explanation. For this sample there are over 15,000 clones; 75% to 90% appear just once. The top ten clones comprise roughly 13% of the sample. This sample comprised CD8+ T cells from blood, obtained roughly 3.5 years after liver transplant. These receptors all stem from a human patient who received a liver transplant. Following a transplant, some T lymphocytes may have been derived from the graft donor.

V usage is TRBV29-1 and J usage is TRBJ1-1; tentatively, D is TRBD1 (6 bases). V lost 6 bases to trimming and J lost 10 bases, with 15 bases between them. Germline V gene sequence: CDR1 SQVTM, CDR2 ANQGSEA. The CDR3 spans 11 residues. CDR3 nucleotides: TGCAGCGTCGGGACATACCTGGGAGCTTTCTTT. Translation: CSVGTYLGAFF.

The chain is built from TRBV7-6 and TRBJ2-1, with 12 bases lining up with TRBD2. Germline CDR1 and CDR2: SGHVS and FNYEAQ. The CDR3 sequence is 16 residues long. V lost 11 bases to trimming and J lost 7 bases; unmatched junction nucleotides: 15. CDR3 in amino acids: CASLAGGPPGGNEQFF. Here the CDR3 DNA reads TGTGCCTCCCTAGCGGGAGGGCCGCCGGGAGGGAATGAGCAGTTCTTC.

The CDR3 coding sequence is TGTGCCAGCAGTTTACCGGGGGACACTGAAGCTTTCTTT. Its protein is CASSLPGDTEAFF. The rearrangement links TRBV28 to TRBJ1-1; possibly TRBD1 for D (5 bases). V lost 2 bases, J lost 3 bases, and 7 bases lay in between. The CDR3 totals 13 residues. Per germline, CDR1 MDHEN and CDR2 SYDVKM.

The V call is TRBV7-2, the J call TRBJ2-7, with D maybe TRBD1 (6 bases). The V gene's germline CDR1 is SGHTA and CDR2 FQGNSA. The CDR3 spans 13 residues. Trimming removed 4 bases at V and 3 bases at J, with 10 bases between. CDR3 coding DNA: TGTGCCAGCAGCTCCTTAGGGGGCTACGAGCAGTACTTC. Amino acid sequence: CASSSLGGYEQYF.

This clone was seen a few times. This chain links TRBV30 with TRBJ2-5; D perhaps matches TRBD2 (7 bases). The CDR3 sequence is 11 residues long. V lost 5 bases and J 9 bases, leaving 13 bases between the germline ends. Germline-derived CDR1 and CDR2 are GTSNPN and SVGIG (reference sequence). The DNA for the CDR3 is TGTGCCTGGGGGGGGGCAGATCCCCAGTACTTC. Translation: CAWGGADPQYF.

The chain is built from TRBV5-1 and TRBJ2-3; TRBD2 aligns across 10 bases. Germline trimming cut 2 bases from V and 2 bases from J; bases unmatched to any gene: 8. The CDR3 loop spans 17 amino acids. Germline assignment: CDR1 SGHRS and CDR2 YFSETQ. The CDR3 here is CASSFGQREGVTDTQYF. As DNA, the CDR3 is TGCGCCAGCAGCTTCGGACAGCGGGAGGGAGTCACAGATACGCAGTATTTT.

Remarks on this clone: Within the sample, other DNA sequences also encode this same CDR3. This chain uses TRBV7-9 with TRBJ2-7; TRBD1 matches at 11 bases. The CDR3 contains 15 residues. V dropped 5 bases and J dropped 3; count of bases not matched to a gene: 6. Germline-derived CDR1 and CDR2 are SEHNR and FQNEAQ (reference sequence). This CDR3 reads CASSPRTGGLYEQYF. In DNA form, the CDR3 reads TGTGCCAGCAGCCCCCGGACAGGGGGCCTCTACGAGCAGTACTTC. Combining the CDR3 with reference TRBV7-9 and TRBJ2-7 gives the whole variable domain DTGVSQNPRHKITKRGQNVTFRCDPISEHNRLYWYRQTLGQGPEFLTYFQNEAQLEKSRLLSDRFSAERPKGSFSTLEIQRTEQGDSAMYLCASSPRTGGLYEQYFGPGTRLTVT.

A few counts support this clone. The V and J genes are TRBV5-5 and TRBJ2-7; a weak D match, TRBD1 (6 bases). V lost 5 bases to trimming and J lost 1 base, with 13 bases between them. The CDR3 is made up of 14 amino acids. Germline V CDR1 and CDR2: SGHKS, YYEKEE (reference sequence). CDR3 residues: CASRFNTGSYEQYF. The CDR3 DNA follows: TGTGCCAGCAGATTTAACACAGGGTCCTACGAGCAGTACTTC.

The rearrangement joins TRBV10-3 to TRBJ2-7; possibly TRBD1 or TRBD2 for D (6 bases each). This CDR3 has 14 residues. Trimming left V 4 bases short and J 0 bases short, with 10 bases between. CDR1 ENHRY and CDR2 SYGVKD come from the germline V gene. CDR3 sequence reads: CAISGRGDSYEQYF. The CDR3 bases are TGTGCCATCAGTGGAAGGGGGGACTCCTACGAGCAGTACTTC.

For the CDR3, the DNA is TGTGCCAGCAGGGGGGAATCGGGCGAGCAGTACTTC. Translated, it gives CASRGESGEQYF. This rearrangement joins TRBV28 to TRBJ2-7; perhaps D is TRBD1 or TRBD2 (5 bases each). The CDR3 has 12 residues. Per the germline V gene, CDR1 is MDHEN and CDR2 is SYDVKM. V lost 6 bases, J lost 6 bases, and 12 bases lay in between.

The J gene is TRBJ2-7, the V gene TRBV25-1; 9 bases are a match to TRBD1. Germline V CDR1 and CDR2: MGHDK, SYGVNS. The V and J ends lost 6 bases and 1 base, in that order; junction bases with no gene match: 4. CDR3 length equals 14 residues. CDR3: CASRLTGGSYEQYF. The CDR3 DNA reads as TGTGCCAGCAGACTGACAGGGGGGTCCTACGAGCAGTACTTC.

A single count supports this clone. The CDR3 coding sequence is TGTGCCAGCAGCCAAGATGGGGGGGCACGTTACCAAGAGACCCAGTACTTC. Encoded protein: CASSQDGGARYQETQYF. V and J are TRBV14 and TRBJ2-5, with D perhaps matching TRBD2 (7 bases). This CDR3 has 17 residues. Trimming removed 0 bases at V and 0 bases at J, with 14 bases between. CDR1 and CDR2 (germline): SGHDN, FVKESK.

V usage is TRBV4-3 and J usage is TRBJ1-1; D gene unclear. Germline CDR1 is LGHNA and CDR2 is YSLEER. The V end was cut by 5 bases, the J end by 1 base, with 11 bases between. The CDR3 is 14 residues long. The DNA of the CDR3 is TGCGCCAGCAGCTTACGGGTGACGAACACTGAAGCTTTCTTT. This translates into CASSLRVTNTEAFF.